The table lists the clone carrying this T cell receptor beta chain with many counts. Its antigen is currently unknown. The sample belongs to a study of CD8 T cells in ankylosing spondylitis. Overall study findings and caveats: CD8+ by phenotype, disease-linked clones were relatively rare in peripheral blood. Reported data indicate significant enrichment of disease-linked clones within matched ankylosing spondylitis synovial fluid.

Each TCR beta library was made by quantitative 5'-RACE that incorporated molecular barcodes. TCRdb independently ran MiXCR on the 5' RACE reads; one entry per CDR3 protein. The sample yields approximately 130,000 distinct CDR3 sequences, roughly a tenth seen once. This CDR3 comprises 15 residues. The germline V and J ends were trimmed by 6 bases and 3 bases, with 21 bases remaining between them. Per the germline V gene, CDR1 is DFQATT and CDR2 is SNEGSKA (reference sequence). This sequence was found in a male donor with ankylosing spondylitis or in good health (not recorded which). Input material: blood, either unsorted or a sorted T cell fraction (not recorded which). J is TRBJ2-7 and V is TRBV20-1; D remains unclear. This CDR3 reads CSATRWAAADYEQYF. CDR3 coding DNA: TGCAGTGCGACGCGGTGGGCAGCCGCGGACTACGAGCAGTACTTC.